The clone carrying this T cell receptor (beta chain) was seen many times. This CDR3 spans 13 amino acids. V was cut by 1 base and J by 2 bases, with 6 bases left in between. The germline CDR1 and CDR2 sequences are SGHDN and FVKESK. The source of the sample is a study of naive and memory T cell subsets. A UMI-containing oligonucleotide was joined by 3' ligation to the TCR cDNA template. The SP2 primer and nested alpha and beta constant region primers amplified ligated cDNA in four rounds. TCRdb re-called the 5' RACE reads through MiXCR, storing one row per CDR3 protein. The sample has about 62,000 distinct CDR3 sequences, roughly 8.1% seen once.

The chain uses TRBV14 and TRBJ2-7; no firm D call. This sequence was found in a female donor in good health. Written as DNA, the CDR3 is TGTGCCAGCAGCCAAGCCACGACCTACGAGCAGTACTTC. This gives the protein CASSQATTYEQYF.